These 32 T cell receptor delta chains originate from one sample sequenced in a study of gamma-delta chains in newborns, infants, children. TCRdb re-processed the reads via CATT. The sample holds fewer than 4,500 delta-chain clones, approximately 1.9% seen once. Sequencing used blood. The source is a child who was a newborn, infant or young child, either healthy, febrile or measles-vaccinated (not recorded which).

The CDR3 DNA sequence: TGTGCAGCAAGCTGGGGGATACGGGGAGCACAACTCTTCTTT. Its protein is CAASWGIRGAQLFF. The V and J genes are TRAV29/DV5 and TRDJ2, with 11 bases that match TRDD3. Per germline, CDR1 NSMFDY and CDR2 ISSIKDK. The V and J ends lost 1 base and 7 bases, in that order; junction bases with no gene match: 3. The CDR3 consists of 14 residues. Together with reference TRAV29/DV5 and TRDJ2, the CDR3 gives the full variable domain: DQQVKQNSPSLSVQEGRISILNCDYTNSMFDYFLWYKKYPAEGPTFLISISSIKDKNEDGRFTVFLNKSAKHLSLHIVPSQPGDSAVYFCAASWGIRGAQLFFGKGTQLIVEP.

The gene calls are TRDV2 and TRDJ3, with D unclear. Germline loops: CDR1 GEAIGNYY, CDR2 EKD. Trimming left V 3 bases short and J 2 bases short, with 10 bases between. CDR3 length equals 16 residues. CDR3 sequence reads: CACDPVLPWDTRQMFF. CDR3 in DNA: TGTGCCTGTGACCCCGTTCTTCCCTGGGACACCCGACAGATGTTTTTC.

Concerning this clone: At the DNA level, this CDR3 is encoded by other sequences in the same sample as well. The chain carries TRDV2 and TRDJ3; 10 bases align to TRDD3. Germline V CDR1 and CDR2: GEAIGNYY, EKD. The CDR3 consists of 19 residues. Trimming at V came to 1 base and at J to 0 bases, leaving 5 bases not matched to a gene. In DNA, the CDR3 is TGTGCCTGTGACACTGGGGGATACCTAAGCTCCTGGGACACCCGACAGATGTTTTTC. Its protein product is CACDTGGYLSSWDTRQMFF.

The chain carries TRDV2 and TRDJ3; D remains unclear. Germline lookup yields CDR1 GEAIGNYY and CDR2 EKD. The V end was cut by 1 base, the J end by 0 bases, with 9 bases between. This CDR3 has 17 amino acids. CDR3: CACDTLRSSWDTRQMFF. In DNA form, the CDR3 reads TGTGCCTGTGACACTCTACGAAGCTCCTGGGACACCCGACAGATGTTTTTC.

This clone appeared a few times. The chain is built from TRDV2 and TRDJ3, with TRDD3 matching over 11 bases. V was clipped by 0 bases and J by 0 bases; unmatched bases: 6. Per germline, CDR1 GEAIGNYY and CDR2 EKD. The CDR3 sequence is 20 residues long. This CDR3 reads CACDTPVLGDSSWDTRQMFF. The CDR3 DNA follows: TGTGCCTGTGACACCCCAGTACTGGGGGATAGCTCCTGGGACACCCGACAGATGTTTTTC.

By proportion, this clone is medium-sized. The V and J genes are TRDV2 and TRDJ3; the match to TRDD3 covers 7 bases. CDR1 GEAIGNYY and CDR2 EKD come from the germline V gene. Germline trimming cut 3 bases from V and 0 bases from J; bases unmatched to any gene: 10. CDR3 size: 19 residues. In nucleotides, the CDR3 is TGTGCCTGTGACGTCCTTACTGGGGTCAACTCCTGGGACACCCGACAGATGTTTTTC. The encoded protein is CACDVLTGVNSWDTRQMFF.

This rearrangement joins TRDV2 to TRDJ3; 12 nucleotides align to TRDD3. This CDR3 region has 18 residues. Germline V lookup: CDR1 GEAIGNYY, CDR2 EKD. Trimming removed 3 bases from V and 0 bases from J; junction bases left unmatched: 2. The CDR3: CACDALGDTSWDTRQMFF. DNA for the CDR3: TGTGCCTGTGACGCACTGGGGGATACCTCCTGGGACACCCGACAGATGTTTTTC.

Sample share makes this clone medium-sized. Additional DNA sequences in this sample encode the identical CDR3. The chain couples TRDV2 to TRDJ3, with 13 bases fitting TRDD3. Germline V gene sequence: CDR1 GEAIGNYY, CDR2 EKD. The trim removed 0 bases at V and 0 bases at J, leaving 7 bases unmatched. The CDR3 contains 21 residues. Here the CDR3 reads CACDTVLGDTRSSWDTRQMFF. CDR3 DNA sequence: TGTGCCTGTGACACCGTACTGGGGGATACGCGCAGCTCCTGGGACACCCGACAGATGTTTTTC.

There are a few counts of this clone. This rearrangement joins TRDV2 to TRDJ3; 13 bases map to TRDD3. The CDR3 has 21 residues. Germline V gene sequence: CDR1 GEAIGNYY, CDR2 EKD. Germline trimming cut 0 bases from V and 2 bases from J; bases unmatched to any gene: 9. For the CDR3, the DNA is TGTGCCTGTGACACCGATCCGACTGGGGGATACGGAGCCTGGGACACCCGACAGATGTTTTTC. It yields the protein CACDTDPTGGYGAWDTRQMFF.

The genes are TRDV2 and TRDJ3; 12 bases match TRDD3. CDR1 is GEAIGNYY and CDR2 is EKD in the germline V gene. The CDR3 has 20 residues. Trimming at V came to 1 base and at J to 0 bases, leaving 6 bases not matched to a gene. The CDR3 loop is CACDTLGDTQSSWDTRQMFF. CDR3 nucleotide sequence: TGTGCCTGTGACACACTGGGGGATACTCAGAGCTCCTGGGACACCCGACAGATGTTTTTC.

This clone was counted a few times. The chain uses TRDV2 and TRDJ1, with TRDD3 matching 8 bases. After removal of 3 bases from V and 2 bases from J, the junction contained 16 bases not matched to a gene. This CDR3 is built from 18 residues. Germline CDR1 is GEAIGNYY and CDR2 is EKD. This chain's CDR3 is CACDRLLRAWGRTDKLIF. The CDR3, as DNA: TGTGCCTGTGACCGGTTACTGAGGGCCTGGGGGAGGACCGATAAACTCATCTTT.

In its sample, this clone is medium-sized. The sample contains more than one DNA sequence encoding this CDR3. The chain links TRDV2 to TRDJ3; 11 nucleotides align to TRDD3. This CDR3 region has 18 residues. The germline CDR1 and CDR2 sequences are GEAIGNYY and EKD. V lost 2 bases, J lost 2 bases, and 4 bases stayed unmatched. The CDR3 DNA reads as TGTGCCTGTGACAAAATACTGGGGGATACCTGGGACACCCGACAGATGTTTTTC. Protein: CACDKILGDTWDTRQMFF.

The chain joins TRDV2 to TRDJ2; 9 bases agree with TRDD3. Germline V gene sequence: CDR1 GEAIGNYY, CDR2 EKD. Trimming took 0 bases from V and 5 from J; bases not matched to a gene: 3. The CDR3 has 15 residues. CDR3 amino acids: CACDTVGDNTAQLFF. DNA of the CDR3: TGTGCCTGTGACACCGTGGGGGATAATACAGCACAACTCTTCTTT.

This clone was seen only a few times. A much larger clone differs by one base, so this may be a read error. The chain uses TRDV2 and TRDJ2, with 10 bases lining up with TRDD3. The CDR3 length is 16 residues. Per the germline V gene, CDR1 is GEAIGNYY and CDR2 is EKD. CDR3 loop: CARDTLVLGDTAQLFF. The CDR3 nucleotides read TGTGCCCGTGACACCCTCGTACTGGGGGATACAGCACAACTCTTCTTT.

This clone was detected a few times. V is TRDV1 and J is TRDJ2; TRDD2 might be the D (5 bases). The CDR3 runs 15 residues. V shed 4 bases and J shed 4 bases, with 13 bases lying between them. Germline values: CDR1 TSWWSYY, CDR2 QGS. The CDR3 spells CALGVTSPETAQLFF. CDR3 nucleotide sequence: TGTGCTCTTGGGGTAACTTCCCCCGAGACAGCACAACTCTTCTTT.

As concerns this clone: With a much larger clone just one base away, this may be a read error. Other DNA sequences in this sample translate to the same CDR3. The chain is built from TRDV3 and TRDJ2; 8 bases line up with TRDD3. Unmatched junction bases numbered 12, after V lost 0 bases and J lost 6 bases. Germline assignment: CDR1 TVYSNPD and CDR2 GDNSRS (reference sequence). The CDR3 is 16 amino acids. The CDR3 nucleotides read TGTGCCTTTAGGCTAGGGGATACCTTTGAGGCAGCACAACTCTTCTTT. Its protein product is CAFRLGDTFEAAQLFF.

In its sample, this clone was seen a few times. The chain uses TRDV2 and TRDJ3; D is uncertain. This CDR3 is 18 amino acids long. The V end lost 3 bases, the J end lost 2 bases, and 16 bases lay between the germline ends. Germline V gives CDR1 GEAIGNYY, CDR2 EKD. The CDR3 region is CACDPVLLTTWDTRQMFF. The CDR3 nucleotides read TGTGCCTGTGACCCTGTACTCCTTACCACCTGGGACACCCGACAGATGTTTTTC.

For this clone: Additional DNA sequences in this sample encode the identical CDR3. The rearrangement uses TRDV2 and TRDJ3, with 8 bases that match TRDD3. Losses at the gene ends were 3 bases for V and 0 bases for J; bases not matched to a gene: 6. The CDR3 consists of 18 residues. Germline CDR1 GEAIGNYY, CDR2 EKD. The CDR3 sequence: CACDLLGESSWDTRQMFF. The DNA of the CDR3 is TGTGCCTGTGACCTGCTGGGGGAGAGCTCCTGGGACACCCGACAGATGTTTTTC.

The chain is built from TRDV2 and TRDJ2; TRDD3 matches 12 bases. The CDR3 contains 20 residues. V shed 2 bases, J shed 0 bases, and the junction held 12 bases outside the gene matches. The V gene's germline CDR1 is GEAIGNYY and CDR2 EKD. CDR3 sequence: CACDNVLLGDTTALTAQLFF. The CDR3 nucleotides are TGTGCCTGTGACAATGTCCTACTGGGGGATACCACCGCTTTGACAGCACAACTCTTCTTT.

This clone is medium-sized by share. This may be a read error: a much more frequent sequence differs by one nucleotide. The sample has other DNA sequences that encode this CDR3 too. The chain is built from TRDV2 and TRDJ1, with TRDD3 matching 10 bases. J was trimmed by 2 bases and V by 2 bases; bases with no gene match: 1. Germline CDR1 is GEAIGNYY and CDR2 is EKD. The length of the CDR3 is 14 residues. The CDR3 reads CACDKLGDTDKLIF. Written as DNA, the CDR3 is TGTGCCTGTGACAAACTGGGGGATACCGATAAACTCATCTTT.

This clone has only a few counts. A much larger clone differs by one base, so this may be a read error. The chain joins TRDV2 to TRDJ1; 8 bases map to TRDD3. V lost 3 bases, J lost 13 bases, and 18 bases stayed unmatched. CDR3 size: 15 residues. Germline V gene data show CDR1 as GEAIGNYY and CDR2 as EKD. CDR3 DNA: TGTGCCTGTGACTACGTACTGGGGGCCCCTCAAGAGCACATCTTT. It translates to CACDYVLGAPQEHIF.

Worth noting for this clone: A far larger clone lies a single base away; this is likely a read error. The chain couples TRDV2 to TRDJ3; perhaps D is TRDD1 or TRDD3 (5 bases each). Germline V lookup: CDR1 GEAIGNYY, CDR2 EKD. The CDR3 runs 17 residues. CDR3 protein: CACDTPDSTWDTQQMFF. The CDR3, as DNA: TGTGCCTGTGACACGCCCGATAGTACCTGGGACACCCAACAGATGTTTTTC.

The chain employs TRAV29/DV5 and TRDJ1; TRDD2 aligns across 8 bases. The germline gives CDR1 NSMFDY, CDR2 ISSIKDK. After removal of 1 base from V and 0 bases from J, the junction contained 14 bases not matched to a gene. The CDR3 totals 18 residues. The DNA for the CDR3 is TGTGCAGCAAGCCGAGTTCTTCCTACCTTCCCGTACACCGATAAACTCATCTTT. Translation: CAASRVLPTFPYTDKLIF.

A note on this clone: A much more abundant neighbour one base away suggests this may be a read error. V usage is TRDV1 and J usage is TRDJ1, with D possibly TRDD3 on 8 matching bases. V was shortened by 0 bases and J by 4 bases, with 27 bases between the two germline ends. The CDR3 is made up of 20 amino acids. Germline lookup yields CDR1 TSWWSYY and CDR2 QGS. CDR3 coding DNA: TGTGCTCTTGGGGAACTTTTGGGCATTCCTACGTACTGGGGGGTCGATAAACTCATCTTT. This gives the protein CALGELLGIPTYWGVDKLIF.

The gene calls are TRDV2 and TRDJ3, with D maybe TRDD3 (6 bases). Trimming left V 1 base short and J 5 bases short, with 14 bases between. Germline V gene lookup returns CDR1 GEAIGNYY and CDR2 EKD. CDR3 size: 17 residues. CDR3 protein: CACDTAGGDRDTRQMFF. The CDR3, as DNA: TGTGCCTGTGACACGGCCGGGGGAGATCGGGACACCCGACAGATGTTTTTC.

By share, this clone ranks as medium-sized. Here the CDR3 reads CALAQGWAFSPTGGSPYTDKLIF. The CDR3 region has the DNA TGTGCCTTAGCCCAAGGTTGGGCTTTCTCCCCGACTGGGGGTTCCCCGTACACCGATAAACTCATCTTT. The rearrangement uses TRDV3 and TRDJ1, with 8 nucleotides matching TRDD3. Per germline, CDR1 TVYSNPD and CDR2 GDNSRS (reference sequence). V gave up 3 bases and J gave up 0 bases; unmatched junction bases: 33. The CDR3 is made up of 23 amino acids.

The rearrangement joins TRDV2 to TRDJ3, with TRDD3 identical over 7 bases. CDR1 is GEAIGNYY and CDR2 is EKD in the germline V gene. J was trimmed by 3 bases and V by 0 bases; bases with no gene match: 10. The CDR3 covers 19 residues. The CDR3 sequence: CACDTADTIPSWDTRQMFF. The CDR3 nucleotides read TGTGCCTGTGACACCGCGGATACGATACCTAGCTGGGACACCCGACAGATGTTTTTC.

This clone has more than one count but fewer than ten. It may be a read error: a sequence one base away is much more abundant. Other DNA sequences in the same sample also yield this CDR3. The J gene is TRDJ2, the V gene TRDV2; 7 bases align to TRDD3. The length of the CDR3 is 17 residues. CDR1 is GEAIGNYY, CDR2 EKD, per germline. V shed 3 bases, J shed 3 bases, and the junction held 12 bases outside the gene matches. As DNA, the CDR3 is TGTGCCTGTGACCCTGTACTGGGGCCTACTCTGACAGCACAACTCTTCTTT. Translated: CACDPVLGPTLTAQLFF.

This clone was counted a few times. This CDR3 is also generated by other DNA sequences in the sample. The chain joins TRDV2 to TRDJ3; 10 bases line up with TRDD3. This CDR3 contains 18 residues. Looked up from germline, CDR1 is GEAIGNYY and CDR2 is EKD. V lost 0 bases to trimming and J lost 2 bases; unmatched junction nucleotides: 3. CDR3 in DNA: TGTGCCTGTGACACCGCCCTGGGGGATACCTGGGACACCCGACAGATGTTTTTC. It specifies CACDTALGDTWDTRQMFF.

The sample holds a few counts of this clone. The chain combines TRDV2 with TRDJ3; 13 positions match TRDD3. Trimming removed 3 bases from V and 0 bases from J; junction bases left unmatched: 10. The CDR3 has 21 residues. Germline V gene lookup returns CDR1 GEAIGNYY and CDR2 EKD. The CDR3 bases are TGTGCCTGTGACCCCGTACTGGGGGATACGAGGAGCTCCTGGGACACCCGACAGATGTTTTTC. Encoded protein: CACDPVLGDTRSSWDTRQMFF.

This clone was seen more than once but under ten times. This chain joins TRDV2 and TRDJ2, with 9 bases lining up with TRDD3. V lost 4 bases to trimming and J lost 1 base; unmatched junction nucleotides: 18. From germline, CDR1 is GEAIGNYY and CDR2 EKD. The CDR3 is made up of 20 amino acids. The CDR3, as DNA: TGTGCCTGTGATACCCTTCTGGGGGATCAAAGCAAAAATTTGACAGCACAACTCTTCTTT. It codes for CACDTLLGDQSKNLTAQLFF.

A note on this clone: With a much larger clone just one base away, this may be a read error. This rearrangement joins TRDV2 to TRDJ2; 10 bases fit TRDD3. The CDR3 has 16 residues. J gave up 6 bases and V 0 bases, and 6 bases lay outside the gene matches. Germline V lookup: CDR1 GEAIGNYY, CDR2 EKD. The CDR3 DNA reads as TGTGCCTGTGACACCCTCGTACTGGGGGATGCAGCACAACTCTTCTTT. Protein product: CACDTLVLGDAAQLFF.